This T cell receptor beta chain is from a study of cytomegalovirus exposure and HLA in healthy donors. The CDR3 is 15 residues long. Trimming took 5 bases from V and 0 from J, leaving 14 bases between them. The V gene's germline CDR1 is SEHNR and CDR2 FQNEAQ (reference sequence). 60 Vbeta and 13 Jbeta primers were used in PCR. Original processing notes: In a later analysis, around 12 million of approximately 81 million unique beta chains occurred in at least two donors. TCRdb's copy holds only in-frame clones and misses some; the assay was immunoSEQ multiplex PCR. That table is the source of V, J and clone size, and D and trimming were worked out from the DNA. The data show 150,000 to 200,000 clones, almost 80% seen once.

The chain carries TRBV7-9 and TRBJ2-7; tentatively, D is TRBD1 (6 bases). The receptor's source is a man in his late teens or twenties in good health and CMV-seropositive. Material for sequencing was PBMCs. CDR3 sequence reads: CASSKEWTASYEQYF. The CDR3 DNA sequence: TGTGCCAGCAGCAAGGAGTGGACAGCCTCCTACGAGCAGTACTTC. Variable domain in full (rest from reference TRBV7-9 and TRBJ2-7): DTGVSQNPRHKITKRGQNVTFRCDPISEHNRLYWYRQTLGQGPEFLTYFQNEAQLEKSRLLSDRFSAERPKGSFSTLEIQRTEQGDSAMYLCASSKEWTASYEQYFGPGTRLTVT.